The 25 T cell receptor beta chains below come from one sample, sequenced in a study of shared clonotypes between healthy human individuals. Profiling relied on immunoSEQ multiplex PCR, and the TCRdb table lists in-frame clones only, not all of them. This sample has some 2,000,000 clones, with around 95% found just once. Material for sequencing was naive CD4+ T cells sorted from blood. The subset denotes: CD45RA+ positively selected. The receptor set was obtained from a man in his late teens or twenties in good health.

The chain couples TRBV5-1 to TRBJ1-3; 8 bases map to TRBD1. After removal of 4 bases from V and 3 bases from J, the junction contained 6 bases not matched to a gene. CDR1 and CDR2 (germline): SGHRS, YFSETQ. The CDR3 runs 15 residues. CDR3 residues: CASSDQGAYGNTIYF. The DNA for the CDR3 is TGCGCCAGCAGCGACCAGGGGGCTTATGGAAACACCATATATTTT. The full variable domain, with the rest looked up from reference TRBV5-1 and TRBJ1-3, is KAGVTQTPRYLIKTRGQQVTLSCSPISGHRSVSWYQQTPGQGLQFLFEYFSETQRNKGNFPGRFSGRQFSNSRSEMNVSTLELGDSALYLCASSDQGAYGNTIYFGEGSWLTVV.

J is TRBJ2-5 and V is TRBV7-9; TRBD2 might be the D (6 bases). Germline V gene lookup returns CDR1 SEHNR and CDR2 FQNEAQ (reference sequence). The CDR3 loop spans 15 amino acids. V lost 4 bases and J 5 bases, leaving 17 bases between the germline ends. The CDR3, as DNA: TGTGCCAGCAGCTCAACAGAGGGGCGGGGTGAGACCCAGTACTTC. This translates into CASSSTEGRGETQYF.

This clone was seen a single time. Here the CDR3 reads CAWSVQEVFRDTEAFF. CDR3 coding DNA: TGTGCCTGGAGTGTACAGGAGGTATTTCGGGACACTGAAGCTTTCTTT. This chain joins TRBV30 and TRBJ1-1; tentative D call: TRBD1 (5 bases). CDR3 length equals 16 residues. CDR1 and CDR2 from the germline V gene are GTSNPN and SVGIG (reference sequence). Trimming removed 0 bases at V and 3 bases at J, with 17 bases between.

This chain uses TRBV5-1 with TRBJ1-2; TRBD1 aligns across 7 bases. V lost 4 bases and J lost 2; bases outside the gene matches: 11. The CDR3 consists of 16 residues. Germline assignment: CDR1 SGHRS and CDR2 YFSETQ. In DNA form, the CDR3 reads TGCGCCAGCAGCGCCGACGTCAGGGGGGCCAACTATGGCTACACCTTC. Its translation is CASSADVRGANYGYTF.

The chain links TRBV5-4 to TRBJ1-1, with no clear D. The V and J ends lost 2 bases and 5 bases respectively, with 16 bases between them. Germline assignment: CDR1 SGHNT and CDR2 YYREEE (reference sequence). The CDR3 sequence is 15 residues long. The CDR3 DNA sequence: TGTGCCAGCAGCTTACTTAGCCGTAGTAATACTGAAGCTTTCTTT. Translating gives CASSLLSRSNTEAFF.

Turning to this clone: The same CDR3 arises from other DNA sequences in this sample as well. The chain couples TRBV28 to TRBJ2-2; 9 bases map to TRBD1. Germline V gene lookup returns CDR1 MDHEN and CDR2 SYDVKM. V lost 3 bases and J lost 4; bases outside the gene matches: 0. The CDR3 has 14 residues. CDR3 DNA sequence: TGTGCCAGCAGTTTGACAGGGGGCACCGGGGAGCTGTTTTTT. As protein: CASSLTGGTGELFF. The whole variable domain, remainder taken from reference TRBV28 and TRBJ2-2, is DVKVTQSSRYLVKRTGEKVFLECVQDMDHENMFWYRQDPGLGLRLIYFSYDVKMKEKGDIPEGYSVSREKKERFSLILESASTNQTSMYLCASSLTGGTGELFFGEGSRLTVL.

The CDR3 bases are TGTGCCAGCAGTTTGGACCAGCCCCAGCATTTT. Translating it yields CASSLDQPQHF. V gene TRBV6-6 combines with J gene TRBJ1-5; the D is unclear. Germline V gene lookup returns CDR1 MNHNY and CDR2 SVGAGI (reference sequence). Trimming pared 4 bases from V and 7 bases from J, leaving 5 bases between. The CDR3 consists of 11 residues.

The chain carries TRBV4-1 and TRBJ2-6, with D uncertain. CDR1 is MGHRA, CDR2 YSYEKL, per germline. There are 17 residues in the CDR3. V gave up 0 bases and J gave up 1 base, with 10 bases separating them. The CDR3 nucleotides read TGCGCCAGCAGCCAAGAACAGATTTATTCTGGGGCCAACGTCCTGACTTTC. This gives the protein CASSQEQIYSGANVLTF.

The rearrangement uses TRBV18 and TRBJ1-5; weak D call: TRBD1 (5 bases). There are 14 residues in the CDR3. Germline lookup yields CDR1 KGHSH and CDR2 LQKENI. V was cut by 5 bases and J by 7 bases, with 15 bases left in between. The CDR3 region has the DNA TGTGCCAGCTCATCCACAGGAGAAGGGCAGCCCCAGCATTTT. This encodes CASSSTGEGQPQHF.

V usage is TRBV5-6 and J usage is TRBJ2-7, with 8 bases fitting TRBD2. V was clipped by 4 bases and J by 0 bases; unmatched bases: 3. The CDR3 sequence is 14 residues long. Germline CDR1 reads SGHDT; CDR2 reads YYEEEE. DNA for the CDR3: TGTGCCAGCAGCCGTAGCGGGAACTCCTACGAGCAGTACTTC. It yields the protein CASSRSGNSYEQYF.

V gene TRBV2 combines with J gene TRBJ2-5; maybe TRBD2 (6 bases). This CDR3 has 14 residues. Germline CDR1 reads SNHLY; CDR2 reads FYNNEI. Trimming shortened V by 8 bases and J by 5 bases, and 18 bases separated the two germline ends. CDR3 region: CASGLLLAQETQYF. Written as DNA, the CDR3 is TGTGCCAGCGGCCTCCTTCTAGCGCAGGAGACCCAGTACTTC.

The chain combines TRBV10-3 with TRBJ2-5; 10 bases map to TRBD2. Trimming at V came to 6 bases and at J to 5 bases, leaving 12 bases not matched to a gene. Germline CDR1 ENHRY, CDR2 SYGVKD. This CDR3 has 16 amino acids. CDR3 DNA: TGTGCCATCAGCCCTACCGGGACTAGCGTGGGGGAGACCCAGTACTTC. It translates to CAISPTGTSVGETQYF.

Points on this clone: Additional DNA sequences in this sample encode the identical CDR3. The chain couples TRBV5-4 to TRBJ2-3, with TRBD2 identical over 12 bases. This CDR3 contains 18 residues. Germline CDR1 and CDR2: SGHNT and YYREEE (reference sequence). V shed 0 bases and J 0 bases; nucleotides not matched to a gene: 5. The CDR3 protein is CASSLGLAGGTSTDTQYF. The CDR3 bases are TGTGCCAGCAGCTTGGGGCTAGCGGGAGGGACTAGCACAGATACGCAGTATTTT.

V gene TRBV7-9 combines with J gene TRBJ2-3; no firm D call. CDR1 is SEHNR, CDR2 FQNEAQ, per germline (reference sequence). CDR3 length equals 16 residues. V was pared by 0 bases and J by 0 bases, with 10 bases between. This CDR3 is CASSLAGRSSTDTQYF. As DNA, the CDR3 is TGTGCCAGCAGCTTAGCGGGCAGGTCTAGCACAGATACGCAGTATTTT.

The chain is built from TRBV15 and TRBJ2-1, with D possibly being TRBD2 (5 bases). CDR1 and CDR2 (germline): LNHNV, YYDKDF (reference sequence). V was cut by 1 base and J by 7 bases, with 8 bases left in between. The CDR3 has 13 residues. CDR3 nucleotide sequence: TGTGCCACCAGCAGAGTCGGGGAAAATGAGCAGTTCTTC. This gives the protein CATSRVGENEQFF.

The gene calls are TRBV5-1 and TRBJ2-6; no reliable D call. The length of the CDR3 is 16 residues. The germline V gene encodes CDR1 SGHRS and CDR2 YFSETQ. With 1 base removed from V and 0 bases from J, the gap between germline ends came to 8 bases. CDR3 sequence (DNA): TGCGCCAGCAGCTTGATCAGCCCCTCTGGGGCCAACGTCCTGACTTTC. Amino acid sequence: CASSLISPSGANVLTF. Based on the CDR3 plus reference TRBV5-1 and TRBJ2-6, the full variable domain is KAGVTQTPRYLIKTRGQQVTLSCSPISGHRSVSWYQQTPGQGLQFLFEYFSETQRNKGNFPGRFSGRQFSNSRSEMNVSTLELGDSALYLCASSLISPSGANVLTFGAGSRLTVL.

The gene calls are TRBV6-6 and TRBJ2-4; a possible D gene is TRBD1 (5 bases). This CDR3 contains 14 residues. Per germline, CDR1 MNHNY and CDR2 SVGAGI (reference sequence). Trimming removed 5 bases from V and 8 bases from J, with 16 bases in between. As DNA, the CDR3 is TGTGCCAGCAGTCCAGACTCGAAAGGGGACATTCAGTACTTC. Translation gives CASSPDSKGDIQYF.

The chain links TRBV9 to TRBJ1-2; D possibly corresponds to TRBD1 (5 bases). Trimming cost V 0 bases and J 2 bases, with 14 bases left between them. The CDR3 runs to 16 residues. Germline V CDR1 and CDR2: SGDLS, YYNGEE. The CDR3 region is CASSVAPRAGNYGYTF. As DNA, the CDR3 is TGTGCCAGCAGCGTAGCCCCCAGGGCAGGGAACTATGGCTACACCTTC.

This chain joins TRBV6-1 and TRBJ2-7, with 9 positions matching TRBD2. V was pared by 7 bases and J by 7 bases, with 8 bases of the junction left unmatched. The length of the CDR3 is 13 residues. Germline lookup yields CDR1 MNHNS and CDR2 SASEGT. CDR3 in DNA: TGTGCCAGCACCGCAGCGGGGGGTCGGGAGCAGTACTTC. Its protein is CASTAAGGREQYF.

This chain links TRBV19 with TRBJ1-1; D is uncertain. V was pared by 5 bases and J by 0 bases, with 13 bases between. The CDR3 spans 15 residues. CDR1 is LNHDA, CDR2 SQIVND, per germline (reference sequence). In DNA form, the CDR3 reads TGTGCCAGTAGTGTCACCACAGCACTGAACACTGAAGCTTTCTTT. It translates to CASSVTTALNTEAFF.

A word on this clone: In the same sample, other DNA sequences code for this CDR3. The chain links TRBV6-5 to TRBJ2-2; tentative D call: TRBD2 (7 bases). Trimming took off 5 bases at V and 5 bases at J, with 12 bases between the two ends. This CDR3 has 14 amino acids. CDR1 and CDR2 from the germline V gene are MNHEY and SVGAGI. DNA for the CDR3: TGTGCCAGCAGTCGGGGGGCTGGGACCGGGGAGCTGTTTTTT. Its translation is CASSRGAGTGELFF.

V gene TRBV7-2 combines with J gene TRBJ2-3, with D possibly matching TRBD2 (5 bases). Germline assignment: CDR1 SGHTA and CDR2 FQGNSA. The CDR3 is made up of 16 amino acids. Trimming stripped 2 bases from V and 0 bases from J, with 12 bases between. CDR3: CASSLQLATSTDTQYF. The CDR3 bases are TGTGCCAGCAGCTTACAGCTAGCAACTAGCACAGATACGCAGTATTTT.

Concerning this clone itself: Germline is not matched at one junction end, which may reflect a read error. Here the CDR3 reads CASRLGSEKLFF. Written as DNA, the CDR3 is TGTGCCAGCAGATTAGGGAGTGAAAAACTGTTTTTT. The V gene is TRBV7-2, the J gene TRBJ1-4; no reliable D call. Germline V gene lookup returns CDR1 SGHTA and CDR2 FQGNSA. CDR3 length: 12 residues.

The chain joins TRBV19 to TRBJ1-2, with a possible D match to TRBD1 (6 bases). This CDR3 is built from 16 residues. The V and J ends lost 3 bases and 5 bases respectively, with 19 bases between them. The germline V gene encodes CDR1 LNHDA and CDR2 SQIVND (reference sequence). As DNA, the CDR3 is TGTGCCAGTAGTATCTTAGGGTTACAGGGATCTTATGGCTACACCTTC. It yields the protein CASSILGLQGSYGYTF.

The rearrangement uses TRBV5-1 and TRBJ2-2; weak D call: TRBD2 (6 bases). Germline V gene lookup returns CDR1 SGHRS and CDR2 YFSETQ. V was pared by 10 bases and J by 0 bases, with 13 bases between. The CDR3 runs to 14 residues. The CDR3 region is CASNAGPNTGELFF. The CDR3 region has the DNA TGCGCCTCAAACGCGGGGCCGAACACCGGGGAGCTGTTTTTT.